These 24 T cell receptor beta chains came from one sample sequenced in a study of blood T cell repertoires in COVID-19. Generated by immunoSEQ multiplex PCR, the TCRdb table keeps only in-frame clones and is missing some. The table lists about 180,000 clones, roughly three quarters of them singletons. The sample was peripheral blood. The source of these receptors is a woman at least 80 years old with COVID-19, enrolled during active disease.

The V call is TRBV29-1, the J call TRBJ2-3; 7 bases agree with TRBD1. The junction had 5 bases not matched to a gene; V was cut back by 3 bases and J by 5 bases. The CDR3 extends over 13 amino acids. CDR1 SQVTM and CDR2 ANQGSEA come from the germline V gene. The CDR3 DNA sequence: TGCAGCGTTGATTCCCCAGGGGGAGATACGCAGTATTTT. Protein product: CSVDSPGGDTQYF.

The chain carries TRBV11-2 and TRBJ2-1; no firm D call. CDR3 length: 13 residues. Trimming shortened V by 4 bases and J by 4 bases, and 8 bases separated the two germline ends. Germline V lookup: CDR1 SGHAT, CDR2 FQNNGV. The CDR3 region is CASSSHRYNEQFF. CDR3 bases: TGTGCCAGCAGCTCCCACAGATACAATGAGCAGTTCTTC.

This clone was found a few times. The V gene is TRBV2, the J gene TRBJ2-1, with 7 bases that match TRBD1. Germline V gene lookup returns CDR1 SNHLY and CDR2 FYNNEI. J was trimmed by 4 bases and V by 7 bases; bases with no gene match: 4. The CDR3 extends over 13 amino acids. For the CDR3, the DNA is TGTGCCAGCATACTGGACAGGTACAATGAGCAGTTCTTC. Translated: CASILDRYNEQFF.

The chain combines TRBV19 with TRBJ1-2, with 9 nucleotides matching TRBD1. The CDR3 is made up of 15 amino acids. Trimming cost V 0 bases and J 8 bases; bases outside gene matches: 7. Germline CDR1 is LNHDA and CDR2 is SQIVND (reference sequence). The CDR3 coding sequence is TGTGCCAGTAGTATAGATAGGACAGGGGCGAGAGGCTACACCTTC. Translation: CASSIDRTGARGYTF.

This rearrangement joins TRBV18 to TRBJ2-5, with 14 positions matching TRBD2. The CDR3 runs to 18 residues. V lost 2 bases, J lost 4 bases, and 9 bases stayed unmatched. Per the germline V gene, CDR1 is KGHSH and CDR2 is LQKENI. The CDR3 DNA reads TGTGCCAGCTCACCAATCTGGGGACTAGCGGGAGAAAGAGAGACCCAGTACTTC. Its translation is CASSPIWGLAGERETQYF.

The rearrangement links TRBV9 to TRBJ1-1; the D is unclear. This CDR3 contains 13 residues. In germline, CDR1 is SGDLS, CDR2 YYNGEE. V gave up 4 bases and J gave up 1 base, with 8 bases separating them. CDR3 nucleotides: TGTGCCAGCAGCCGCCGAGCGAACACTGAAGCTTTCTTT. Translation: CASSRRANTEAFF.

This clone has only one observation. V is TRBV5-4 and J is TRBJ1-2; possible D gene TRBD1, 6 bases. Germline V gives CDR1 SGHNT, CDR2 YYREEE (reference sequence). Trimming removed 2 bases at V and 2 bases at J, with 13 bases between. The CDR3 spans 15 residues. CDR3 sequence: CASSLPGVSNYGYTF. The CDR3 DNA reads TGTGCCAGCAGCTTACCAGGGGTATCCAACTATGGCTACACCTTC.

The V and J genes are TRBV3-1 (or the pseudogene TRBV3-2) and TRBJ2-1, with D maybe TRBD1 (6 bases). CDR1 and CDR2 from the germline V gene are LGHDT and YNNKEL (reference sequence). V lost 2 bases and J lost 7, with 21 bases in between. This CDR3 spans 17 amino acids. Written as DNA, the CDR3 is TGTGCCAGCAGCCAAAAGCCAGTATGGGTGACAGGAAATGAGCAGTTCTTC. Encoded protein: CASSQKPVWVTGNEQFF.

CDR3 amino acids: CASSSGPGDYNEQFF. The CDR3 DNA sequence: TGCGCCAGCAGCTCCGGTCCCGGAGACTACAATGAGCAGTTCTTC. The chain employs TRBV5-1 and TRBJ2-1; the D is unclear. The CDR3 is 15 amino acids. Trimming left V 3 bases short and J 3 bases short, with 13 bases between. Germline V lookup: CDR1 SGHRS, CDR2 YFSETQ.

The CDR3 here is CASSSGQGAPLNTEAFF. The CDR3 DNA is TGCGCCAGCAGCTCTGGACAGGGGGCCCCTTTGAACACTGAAGCTTTCTTT. The chain recombines TRBV5-1 with TRBJ1-1, with TRBD1 matching over 11 bases. The V and J ends lost 3 bases and 0 bases, in that order; junction bases with no gene match: 7. CDR3 length: 17 amino acids. The germline V gene encodes CDR1 SGHRS and CDR2 YFSETQ. Combining the CDR3 with reference TRBV5-1 and TRBJ1-1 gives the whole variable domain KAGVTQTPRYLIKTRGQQVTLSCSPISGHRSVSWYQQTPGQGLQFLFEYFSETQRNKGNFPGRFSGRQFSNSRSEMNVSTLELGDSALYLCASSSGQGAPLNTEAFFGQGTRLTVV.

V usage is TRBV25-1 and J usage is TRBJ2-7; 10 nucleotides align to TRBD1. The CDR3 runs to 16 residues. V shed 5 bases and J 0 bases; nucleotides not matched to a gene: 7. Germline V gives CDR1 MGHDK, CDR2 SYGVNS. This chain's CDR3 is CASSWDRGFTSYEQYF. For the CDR3, the DNA is TGTGCCAGCAGTTGGGACAGGGGTTTCACCTCCTACGAGCAGTACTTC.

The V and J genes are TRBV15 and TRBJ2-7, with 8 bases lining up with TRBD2. The V segment lost 1 base and the J segment 0 bases; nucleotides outside the gene matches: 2. Germline CDR1 reads LNHNV; CDR2 reads YYDKDF (reference sequence). This CDR3 is 15 amino acids long. Here the CDR3 reads CATSRAGGVSYEQYF. CDR3 DNA sequence: TGTGCCACCAGCAGAGCCGGGGGGGTCTCCTACGAGCAGTACTTC.

V gene TRBV11-3 combines with J gene TRBJ1-2, with a weak D call TRBD1 (6 bases). Germline V gene data show CDR1 as SGHNT and CDR2 as YENEEA. This CDR3 comprises 14 residues. The V end was cut by 5 bases, the J end by 4 bases, with 14 bases between. The CDR3 coding sequence is TGTGCCAGCAGCCAAGGGGGTCCTACCTATGGCTACACCTTC. It translates to CASSQGGPTYGYTF.

This clone was counted once. The chain is built from TRBV6-6 and TRBJ2-1, with D possibly TRBD2 on 5 matching bases. From germline, CDR1 is MNHNY and CDR2 SVGAGI (reference sequence). Trimming pared 2 bases from V and 8 bases from J, leaving 16 bases between. CDR3 length: 15 amino acids. CDR3 coding DNA: TGTGCCAGCAGTTACGACGGGATGAGATTACATGAGCAGTTCTTC. This gives the protein CASSYDGMRLHEQFF.

V usage is TRBV9 and J usage is TRBJ1-1, with a weak D call TRBD1 (6 bases). The germline V and J ends were trimmed by 3 bases and 3 bases, with 15 bases remaining between them. CDR3 size: 15 residues. Germline V gene data show CDR1 as SGDLS and CDR2 as YYNGEE. DNA for the CDR3: TGTGCCAGCAGCGCGAGCGGGGGCGAGGACACTGAAGCTTTCTTT. Translating gives CASSASGGEDTEAFF. Full variable domain (remainder filled in from reference TRBV9 and TRBJ1-1): DSGVTQTPKHLITATGQRVTLRCSPRSGDLSVYWYQQSLDQGLQFLIQYYNGEERAKGNILERFSAQQFPDLHSELNLSSLELGDSALYFCASSASGGEDTEAFFGQGTRLTVV.

This clone was counted a few times. This chain links TRBV20-1 with TRBJ1-1; 7 bases map to TRBD1. V lost 5 bases to trimming and J lost 8 bases; unmatched junction nucleotides: 5. The CDR3 is 11 residues long. Germline V lookup: CDR1 DFQATT, CDR2 SNEGSKA (reference sequence). The CDR3 region has the DNA TGCAGTGCTGCCCACAGGGGAGAAGCTTTCTTT. It codes for CSAAHRGEAFF.

V gene TRBV7-2 combines with J gene TRBJ1-1; 9 bases are shared with TRBD1. CDR3 length equals 14 residues. V shed 1 base and J 4 bases; nucleotides not matched to a gene: 1. Germline V lookup: CDR1 SGHTA, CDR2 FQGNSA. For the CDR3, the DNA is TGTGCCAGCAGCTTAGTGGGACAGGGCACTGAAGCTTTCTTT. It codes for CASSLVGQGTEAFF.

The V and J genes are TRBV19 and TRBJ2-7; 8 bases match TRBD1. The V and J ends lost 9 bases and 6 bases, in that order; junction bases with no gene match: 4. The CDR3 is 11 amino acids. The germline gives CDR1 LNHDA, CDR2 SQIVND (reference sequence). This CDR3 reads CASGQGPEQYF. CDR3 DNA: TGTGCCAGCGGACAGGGTCCCGAGCAGTACTTC.

The chain uses TRBV5-1 and TRBJ2-2, with TRBD1 identical over 7 bases. The germline CDR1 and CDR2 sequences are SGHRS and YFSETQ. V dropped 3 bases and J dropped 6; count of bases not matched to a gene: 2. This CDR3 region has 13 residues. The DNA of the CDR3 is TGCGCCAGCAGCTCAGGGGGTTCCGGGGAGCTGTTTTTT. It yields the protein CASSSGGSGELFF. Full variable domain (rest looked up from reference TRBV5-1 and TRBJ2-2): KAGVTQTPRYLIKTRGQQVTLSCSPISGHRSVSWYQQTPGQGLQFLFEYFSETQRNKGNFPGRFSGRQFSNSRSEMNVSTLELGDSALYLCASSSGGSGELFFGEGSRLTVL.

V is TRBV15 and J is TRBJ2-3; D perhaps matches TRBD1 (7 bases). Trimming took 4 bases from V and 3 from J, leaving 20 bases between them. This CDR3 is built from 17 residues. The germline gives CDR1 LNHNV, CDR2 YYDKDF (reference sequence). The CDR3 sequence is CATSTLGWRGLTDTQYF. In nucleotides, the CDR3 is TGTGCCACCAGCACCCTAGGATGGAGGGGGCTAACAGATACGCAGTATTTT.

The chain couples TRBV27 to TRBJ2-7; no reliable D call. Deletions cut 0 bases from V and 6 bases from J, with 9 bases between. The CDR3 is 13 residues long. CDR1 and CDR2 (germline): MNHEY, SMNVEV (reference sequence). The CDR3 DNA reads as TGTGCCAGCAGTTTATCGGCAGTCTTCGAGCAGTACTTC. It yields the protein CASSLSAVFEQYF.

V and J are TRBV18 and TRBJ2-1; TRBD2 matches at 7 bases. Looked up from germline, CDR1 is KGHSH and CDR2 is LQKENI. CDR3 length equals 12 residues. With V trimmed by 3 bases and J by 7 bases, 0 bases remained unmatched. CDR3: CASSPGGNEQFF. DNA of the CDR3: TGTGCCAGCTCACCGGGAGGGAATGAGCAGTTCTTC.

The gene calls are TRBV18 and TRBJ1-2, with 7 nucleotides matching TRBD1. This CDR3 spans 16 amino acids. CDR1 is KGHSH and CDR2 is LQKENI in the germline V gene. V shed 2 bases, J shed 4 bases, and the junction held 10 bases outside the gene matches. CDR3 sequence: CASSPGGPGQRYGYTF. The CDR3 coding sequence is TGTGCCAGCTCACCAGGGGGCCCGGGACAGCGCTATGGCTACACCTTC.

This chain links TRBV9 with TRBJ1-4, with 8 nucleotides matching TRBD1. Germline V gene data show CDR1 as SGDLS and CDR2 as YYNGEE. V lost 0 bases, J lost 7 bases, and 5 bases stayed unmatched. The length of the CDR3 is 15 residues. This CDR3 is CASSVGTGTTEKLFF. As DNA, the CDR3 is TGTGCCAGCAGCGTAGGGACAGGGACCACTGAAAAACTGTTTTTT.